This TCR beta chain was captured by sequencing in a study of human T cells and chemical hapten exposure. For the study at large: While the roughly 25-week study was under way, patients received diphenylcyclopropenone on the scalp every week.

General study findings and limits: Compared with pre-sensitization or healthy control sets, expanded TCRs clustered more.

This clonotype has a count of ten or more. Its antigen remains unidentified. TCRdb redid the calling of the RACE reads with MiXCR, one entry per CDR3 protein. The sample has over 300,000 distinct CDR3 sequences; 5% to 6.5% are singletons. Germline CDR1 DFQATT, CDR2 SNEGSKA (reference sequence). The length of the CDR3 is 18 residues. V dropped 5 bases and J dropped 0 bases, with 20 bases sitting between them. Described time point: pre-sensitization, week 0. As for treatment: therapeutic diphenylcyclopropenone sensitization with weekly scalp DPC. The J gene is TRBJ2-6, the V gene TRBV20-1, with D uncertain. Sample: whole blood, taken in connection with sensitization to the hapten diphenylcyclopropenone (DPC). The source is a woman in her forties or fifties with alopecia areata. Some clones in this sample may be carry-over from other donors' samples. DNA for the CDR3: TGCAGTGCTCCGGCTAGTGGATGGGGTTTCTCTGGGGCCAACGTCCTGACTTTC. This encodes CSAPASGWGFSGANVLTF.